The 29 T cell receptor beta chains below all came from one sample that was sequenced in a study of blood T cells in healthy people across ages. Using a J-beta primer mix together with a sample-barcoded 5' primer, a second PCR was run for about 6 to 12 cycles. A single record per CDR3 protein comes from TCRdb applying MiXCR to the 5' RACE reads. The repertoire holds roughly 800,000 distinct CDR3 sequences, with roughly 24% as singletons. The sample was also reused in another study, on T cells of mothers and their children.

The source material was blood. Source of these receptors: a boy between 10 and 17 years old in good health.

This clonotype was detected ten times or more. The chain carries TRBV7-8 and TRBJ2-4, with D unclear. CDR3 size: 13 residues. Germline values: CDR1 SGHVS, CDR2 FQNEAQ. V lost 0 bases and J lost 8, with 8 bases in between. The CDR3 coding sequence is TGTGCCAGCAGCTTAGCCCCCCCGCACATTCAGTACTTC. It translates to CASSLAPPHIQYF.

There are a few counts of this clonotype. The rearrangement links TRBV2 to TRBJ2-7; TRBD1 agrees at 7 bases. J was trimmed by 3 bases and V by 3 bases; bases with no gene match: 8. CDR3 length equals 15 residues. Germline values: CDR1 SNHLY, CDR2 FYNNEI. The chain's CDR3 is CASSEGQRNLYEQYF. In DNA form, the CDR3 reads TGTGCCAGCAGTGAGGGACAGCGGAACCTCTACGAGCAGTACTTC.

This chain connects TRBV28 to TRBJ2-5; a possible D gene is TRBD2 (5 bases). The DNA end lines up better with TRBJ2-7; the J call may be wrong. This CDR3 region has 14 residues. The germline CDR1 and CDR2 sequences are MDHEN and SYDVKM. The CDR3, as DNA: TGTGCCAGCAGTTTTGTGGGGAGCTCCTACGAGCAGTACTTC. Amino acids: CASSFVGSSYEQYF.

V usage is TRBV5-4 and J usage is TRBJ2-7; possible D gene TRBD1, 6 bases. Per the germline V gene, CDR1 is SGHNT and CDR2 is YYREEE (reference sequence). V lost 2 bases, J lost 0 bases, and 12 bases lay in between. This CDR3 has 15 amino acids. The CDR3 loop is CASSLGTPISYEQYF. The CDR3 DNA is TGTGCCAGCAGCTTAGGGACACCGATCTCCTACGAGCAGTACTTC.

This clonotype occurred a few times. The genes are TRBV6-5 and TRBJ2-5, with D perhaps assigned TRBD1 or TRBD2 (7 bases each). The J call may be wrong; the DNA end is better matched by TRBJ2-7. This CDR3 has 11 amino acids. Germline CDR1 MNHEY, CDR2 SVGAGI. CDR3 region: CATQGGYEQYF. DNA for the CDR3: TGTGCCACCCAGGGGGGGTACGAGCAGTACTTC.

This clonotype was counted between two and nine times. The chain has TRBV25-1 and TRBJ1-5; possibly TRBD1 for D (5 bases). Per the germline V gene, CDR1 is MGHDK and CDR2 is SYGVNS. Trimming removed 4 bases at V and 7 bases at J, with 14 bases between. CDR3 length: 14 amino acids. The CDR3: CASSGRQGQQPQHF. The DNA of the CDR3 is TGTGCCAGCAGTGGTCGGCAGGGCCAACAGCCCCAGCATTTT.

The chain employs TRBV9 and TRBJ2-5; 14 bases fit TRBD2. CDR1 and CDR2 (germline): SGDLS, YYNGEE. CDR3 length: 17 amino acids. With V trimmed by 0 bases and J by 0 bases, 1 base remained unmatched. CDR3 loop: CASSVGLAGGYQETQYF. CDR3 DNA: TGTGCCAGCAGCGTAGGACTAGCGGGGGGGTACCAAGAGACCCAGTACTTC. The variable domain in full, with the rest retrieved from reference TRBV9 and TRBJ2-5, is DSGVTQTPKHLITATGQRVTLRCSPRSGDLSVYWYQQSLDQGLQFLIQYYNGEERAKGNILERFSAQQFPDLHSELNLSSLELGDSALYFCASSVGLAGGYQETQYFGPGTRLLVL.

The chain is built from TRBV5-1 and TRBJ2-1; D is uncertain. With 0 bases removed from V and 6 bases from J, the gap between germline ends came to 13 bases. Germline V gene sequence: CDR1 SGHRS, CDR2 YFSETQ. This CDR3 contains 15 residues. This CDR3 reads CASSLVGNGANEQFF. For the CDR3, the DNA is TGCGCCAGCAGCTTGGTGGGGAACGGTGCCAATGAGCAGTTCTTC. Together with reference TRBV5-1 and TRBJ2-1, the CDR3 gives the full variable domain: KAGVTQTPRYLIKTRGQQVTLSCSPISGHRSVSWYQQTPGQGLQFLFEYFSETQRNKGNFPGRFSGRQFSNSRSEMNVSTLELGDSALYLCASSLVGNGANEQFFGPGTRLTVL.

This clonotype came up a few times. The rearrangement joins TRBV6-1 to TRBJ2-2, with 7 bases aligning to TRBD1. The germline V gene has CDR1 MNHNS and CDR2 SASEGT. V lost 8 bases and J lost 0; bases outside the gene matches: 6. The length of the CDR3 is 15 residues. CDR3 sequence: CASLRGQPNTGELFF. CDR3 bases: TGTGCCAGCCTCCGGGGACAGCCGAACACCGGGGAGCTGTTTTTT.

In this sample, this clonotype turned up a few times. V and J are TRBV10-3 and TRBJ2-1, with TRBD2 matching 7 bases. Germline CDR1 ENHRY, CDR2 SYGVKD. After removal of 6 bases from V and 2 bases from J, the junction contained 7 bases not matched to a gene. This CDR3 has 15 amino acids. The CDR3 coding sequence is TGTGCCATCAGGGTCGGGGAGGGCGCCTACAATGAGCAGTTCTTC. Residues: CAIRVGEGAYNEQFF.

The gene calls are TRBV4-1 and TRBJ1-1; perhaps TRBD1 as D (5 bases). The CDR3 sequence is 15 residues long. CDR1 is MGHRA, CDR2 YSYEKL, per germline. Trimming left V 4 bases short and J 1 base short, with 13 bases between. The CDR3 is CASSLWEQANTEAFF. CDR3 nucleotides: TGCGCCAGCAGCCTCTGGGAACAGGCGAACACTGAAGCTTTCTTT.

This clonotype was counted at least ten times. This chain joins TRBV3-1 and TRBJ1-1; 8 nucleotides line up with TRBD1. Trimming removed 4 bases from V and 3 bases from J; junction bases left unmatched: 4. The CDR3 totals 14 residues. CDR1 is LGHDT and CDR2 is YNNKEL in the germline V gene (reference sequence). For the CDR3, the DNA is TGTGCCAGCAGCCCTTACAGGGGGGACACTGAAGCTTTCTTT. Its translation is CASSPYRGDTEAFF.

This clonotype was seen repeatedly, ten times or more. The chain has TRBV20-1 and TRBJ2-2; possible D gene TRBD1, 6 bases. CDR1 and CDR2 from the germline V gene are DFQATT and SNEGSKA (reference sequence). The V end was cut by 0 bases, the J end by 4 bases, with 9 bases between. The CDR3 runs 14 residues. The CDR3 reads CSARDQGGTGELFF. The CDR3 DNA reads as TGCAGTGCTAGAGATCAAGGGGGCACCGGGGAGCTGTTTTTT.

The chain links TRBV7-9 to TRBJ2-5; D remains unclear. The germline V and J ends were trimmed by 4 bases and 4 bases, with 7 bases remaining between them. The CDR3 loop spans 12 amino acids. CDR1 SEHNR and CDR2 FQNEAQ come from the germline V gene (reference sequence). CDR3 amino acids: CASSSRAETQYF. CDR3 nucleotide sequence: TGTGCCAGCAGCTCGAGAGCAGAGACCCAGTACTTC.

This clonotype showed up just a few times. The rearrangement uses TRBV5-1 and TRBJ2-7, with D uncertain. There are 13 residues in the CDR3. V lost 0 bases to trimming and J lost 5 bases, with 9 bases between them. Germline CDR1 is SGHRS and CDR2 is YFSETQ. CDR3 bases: TGCGCCAGCAGCTTGGGCGGAGTCAACGAGCAGTACTTC. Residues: CASSLGGVNEQYF. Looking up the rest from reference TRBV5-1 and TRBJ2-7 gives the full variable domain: KAGVTQTPRYLIKTRGQQVTLSCSPISGHRSVSWYQQTPGQGLQFLFEYFSETQRNKGNFPGRFSGRQFSNSRSEMNVSTLELGDSALYLCASSLGGVNEQYFGPGTRLTVT.

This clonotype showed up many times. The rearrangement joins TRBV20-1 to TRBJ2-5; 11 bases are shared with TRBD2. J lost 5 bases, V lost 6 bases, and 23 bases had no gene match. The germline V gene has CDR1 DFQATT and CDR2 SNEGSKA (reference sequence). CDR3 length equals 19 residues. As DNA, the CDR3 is TGCAGTGCAGGCGGGGCGCTAGCGGGGGGTTATCGTTCCGGGGAGACCCAGTACTTC. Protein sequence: CSAGGALAGGYRSGETQYF.

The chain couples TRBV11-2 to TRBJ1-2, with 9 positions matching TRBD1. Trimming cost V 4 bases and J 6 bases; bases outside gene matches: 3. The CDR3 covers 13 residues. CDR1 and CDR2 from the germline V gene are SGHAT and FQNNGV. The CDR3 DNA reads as TGTGCCAGCAGCTACAGGGGGCAGGATGGCTACACCTTC. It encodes CASSYRGQDGYTF.

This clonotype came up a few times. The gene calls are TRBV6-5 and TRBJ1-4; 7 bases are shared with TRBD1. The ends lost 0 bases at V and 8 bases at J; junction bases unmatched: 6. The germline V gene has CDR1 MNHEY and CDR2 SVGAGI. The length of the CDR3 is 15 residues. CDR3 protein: CASSYSRAGGEKLFF. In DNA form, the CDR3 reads TGTGCCAGCAGTTACTCGAGGGCAGGGGGAGAAAAACTGTTTTTT.

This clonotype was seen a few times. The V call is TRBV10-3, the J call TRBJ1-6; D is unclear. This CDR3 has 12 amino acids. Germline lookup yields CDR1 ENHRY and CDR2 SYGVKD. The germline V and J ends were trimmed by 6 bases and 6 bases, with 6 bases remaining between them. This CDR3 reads CAIRDVNSPLHF. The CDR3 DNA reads TGTGCCATCAGGGACGTTAATTCACCCCTCCACTTT.

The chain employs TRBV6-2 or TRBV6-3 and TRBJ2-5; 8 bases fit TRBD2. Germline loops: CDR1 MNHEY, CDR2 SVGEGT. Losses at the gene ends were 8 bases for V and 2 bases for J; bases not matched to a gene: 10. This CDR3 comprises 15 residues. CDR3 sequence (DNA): TGTGCCAGCGCGGACGAGCGGGGGTCTCAAGAGACCCAGTACTTC. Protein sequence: CASADERGSQETQYF.

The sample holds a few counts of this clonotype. The CDR3 nucleotides are TGTGCCAGCAGTTTTCACGGAGCATTCTACGGGGAGCTGTTTTTT. As protein: CASSFHGAFYGELFF. The rearrangement uses TRBV12-3 or TRBV12-4 and TRBJ2-2; no clear D. This CDR3 region has 15 residues. Trimming removed 3 bases at V and 7 bases at J, with 15 bases between.

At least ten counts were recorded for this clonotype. The CDR3 here is CAISELGRAGGNYNEQFF. The DNA for the CDR3 is TGTGCCATCAGTGAGTTGGGGAGAGCGGGGGGCAACTACAATGAGCAGTTCTTC. The J gene is TRBJ2-1, the V gene TRBV10-3; 9 bases agree with TRBD2. Germline V gene sequence: CDR1 ENHRY, CDR2 SYGVKD. Losses at the gene ends were 1 base for V and 3 bases for J; bases not matched to a gene: 10. CDR3 length: 18 residues.

The CDR3 sequence: CASSQLRISGNTIYF. Here the CDR3 DNA reads TGCGCCAGCAGCCAACTCAGGATCTCTGGAAACACCATATATTTT. The V and J genes are TRBV4-1 and TRBJ1-3; D call uncertain. The CDR3 consists of 15 residues. V gave up 2 bases and J gave up 0 bases, with 8 bases separating them. CDR1 is MGHRA, CDR2 YSYEKL, per germline.

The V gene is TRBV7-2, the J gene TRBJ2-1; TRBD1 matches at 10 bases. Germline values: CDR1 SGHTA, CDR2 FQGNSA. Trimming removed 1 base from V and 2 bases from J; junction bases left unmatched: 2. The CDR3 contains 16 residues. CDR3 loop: CASSLEGQGAYNEQFF. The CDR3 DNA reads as TGTGCCAGCAGCTTAGAAGGACAGGGGGCCTACAATGAGCAGTTCTTC. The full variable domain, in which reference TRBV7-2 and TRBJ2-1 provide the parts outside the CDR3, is GAGVSQSPSNKVTEKGKDVELRCDPISGHTALYWYRQSLGQGLEFLIYFQGNSAPDKSGLPSDRFSAERTGGSVSTLTIQRTQQEDSAVYLCASSLEGQGAYNEQFFGPGTRLTVL.

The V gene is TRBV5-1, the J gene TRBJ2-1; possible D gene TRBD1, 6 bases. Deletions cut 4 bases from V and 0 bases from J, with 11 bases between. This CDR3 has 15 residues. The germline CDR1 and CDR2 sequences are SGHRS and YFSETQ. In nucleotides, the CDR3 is TGCGCCAGCAGCCCAGGGGATTCCTCCTACAATGAGCAGTTCTTC. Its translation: CASSPGDSSYNEQFF.

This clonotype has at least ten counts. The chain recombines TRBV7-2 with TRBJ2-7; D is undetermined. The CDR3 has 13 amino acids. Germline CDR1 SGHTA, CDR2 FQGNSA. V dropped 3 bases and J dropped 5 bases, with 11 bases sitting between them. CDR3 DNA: TGTGCCAGCAGCTTCCAAATAGCCGACGAGCAGTACTTC. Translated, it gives CASSFQIADEQYF.

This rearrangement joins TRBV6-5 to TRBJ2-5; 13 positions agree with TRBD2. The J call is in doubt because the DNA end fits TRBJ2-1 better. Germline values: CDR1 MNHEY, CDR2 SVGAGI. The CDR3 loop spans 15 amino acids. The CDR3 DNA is TGTGCCAGCAGTTTCGGACTAGCGGGGGCCTCGGATCAGTTCTTC. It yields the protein CASSFGLAGASDQFF.

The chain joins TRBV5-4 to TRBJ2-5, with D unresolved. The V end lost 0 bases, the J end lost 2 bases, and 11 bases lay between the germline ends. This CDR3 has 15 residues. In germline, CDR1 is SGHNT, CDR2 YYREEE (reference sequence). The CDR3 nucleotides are TGTGCCAGCAGCTTGGCCTCTTACAAACAAGAGACCCAGTACTTC. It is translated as CASSLASYKQETQYF.

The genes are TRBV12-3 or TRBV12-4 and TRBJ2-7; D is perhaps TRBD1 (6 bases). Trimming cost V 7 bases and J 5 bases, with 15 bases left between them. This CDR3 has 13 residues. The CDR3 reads CASTNARGDEQYF. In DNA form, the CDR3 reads TGTGCCAGCACCAATGCCAGGGGAGACGAGCAGTACTTC.